The 19 T cell receptor beta chains in this list originate from one sample, sequenced in a study of T cell repertoires in cytomegalovirus infection. TCRdb re-called the reads with MiXCR, one entry per CDR3 protein. The table records 500,000 or so distinct CDR3 sequences, approximately 15% of them present only once. The specimen sequenced was CD8+ T cells from PBMCs. The origin of the receptors is a human donor in good health (CMV status not recorded). Some clones in this sample may be carry-over from other donors' samples.

This clonotype was detected many times. The chain is built from TRBV5-1 and TRBJ2-7; no firm D call. V lost 0 bases to trimming and J lost 7 bases, with 20 bases between them. The CDR3 has 16 residues. CDR1 is SGHRS, CDR2 YFSETQ, per germline. This CDR3 is CASSLGALPQISEQYF. In DNA form, the CDR3 reads TGCGCCAGCAGCTTGGGGGCACTACCTCAAATATCGGAGCAGTACTTC.

This clonotype has only a few counts. This sequence joins TRBV12-3 or TRBV12-4 and TRBJ2-1; D gene ambiguous. Trimming stripped 3 bases from V and 3 bases from J, with 12 bases between. This CDR3 is built from 15 residues. The CDR3 protein is CASSFATHLYNEQFF. The CDR3 bases are TGTGCCAGCAGTTTCGCGACCCACCTCTACAATGAGCAGTTCTTC.

This clonotype was counted ten times or more. This chain links TRBV7-9 with TRBJ2-1; D may match TRBD1 or TRBD2 (6 bases each). Per the germline V gene, CDR1 is SEHNR and CDR2 is FQNEAQ (reference sequence). V was pared by 5 bases and J by 6 bases, with 17 bases between. This CDR3 region has 15 residues. CDR3 amino acids: CASSPSEQGSNEQFF. The CDR3 DNA follows: TGTGCCAGCAGCCCTAGCGAACAGGGAAGCAATGAGCAGTTCTTC.

The chain couples TRBV16 to TRBJ2-7, with 9 positions matching TRBD1. Germline CDR1 KGHSY, CDR2 FQNENV. The CDR3 is 15 residues long. The V gene end was trimmed by 5 bases and the J gene end by 5 bases; junction bases not matched to a gene: 10. Here the CDR3 reads CASSTGQGIENEQYF. DNA of the CDR3: TGTGCCAGCAGCACCGGACAGGGGATAGAAAACGAGCAGTACTTC.

This clonotype appeared a few times. This rearrangement joins TRBV5-6 to TRBJ1-5; D is unresolved. Germline values: CDR1 SGHDT, CDR2 YYEEEE. The CDR3 runs 15 residues. V lost 0 bases, J lost 0 bases, and 7 bases lay in between. This CDR3 is CASSLEQDSNQPQHF. The CDR3 bases are TGTGCCAGCAGCTTGGAGCAGGATAGCAATCAGCCCCAGCATTTT.

This chain joins TRBV9 and TRBJ2-2; D possibly uses TRBD1 or TRBD2 (6 bases each). V gave up 4 bases and J gave up 6 bases, with 22 bases separating them. Germline-derived CDR1 and CDR2 are SGDLS and YYNGEE. The CDR3 extends over 17 amino acids. The CDR3 region has the DNA TGTGCCAGCAGCTCCAGTTTTTCCAGGGGAGGCCCCGGGGAGCTGTTTTTT. It is translated as CASSSSFSRGGPGELFF.

This clonotype was recorded many times. The chain joins TRBV7-6 to TRBJ2-7, with 8 bases lining up with TRBD1. This CDR3 is built from 15 residues. J lost 6 bases, V lost 4 bases, and 11 bases had no gene match. Germline lookup yields CDR1 SGHVS and CDR2 FNYEAQ. CDR3 protein: CASSSGDRGVREQYF. The DNA of the CDR3 is TGTGCCAGCAGCTCAGGAGACAGGGGCGTCCGCGAGCAGTACTTC.

The V call is TRBV5-6, the J call TRBJ1-2, with D hard to call. This CDR3 comprises 15 residues. Per germline, CDR1 SGHDT and CDR2 YYEEEE. V gave up 1 base and J gave up 4 bases, with 14 bases separating them. The CDR3 here is CASSLSISPFYGYTF. The DNA for the CDR3 is TGTGCCAGCAGCTTGTCTATCTCACCTTTCTATGGCTACACCTTC.

Ten or more counts support this clonotype. The rearrangement joins TRBV7-2 to TRBJ2-7; the D call may be TRBD1 or TRBD2 (5 bases each). Looked up from germline, CDR1 is SGHTA and CDR2 is FQGNSA. V was shortened by 5 bases and J by 2 bases, with 13 bases between the two germline ends. The CDR3 spans 14 residues. Here the CDR3 reads CASSVGRRAYEQYF. In nucleotides, the CDR3 is TGTGCCAGCAGCGTGGGACGCCGGGCCTACGAGCAGTACTTC.

This clonotype came up many times. The chain is built from TRBV28 and TRBJ2-5, with TRBD1 matching over 9 bases. Unmatched junction bases numbered 2, after V lost 6 bases and J lost 3 bases. This CDR3 contains 13 residues. Looked up from germline, CDR1 is MDHEN and CDR2 is SYDVKM. The CDR3 sequence is CASRRTGEETQYF. CDR3 DNA: TGTGCCAGCAGACGGACAGGGGAAGAGACCCAGTACTTC.

This clonotype was observed many times. The chain employs TRBV12-3 or TRBV12-4 and TRBJ2-1; D unclear. The CDR3 spans 13 residues. Deletions cut 5 bases from V and 12 bases from J, with 17 bases between. CDR3 protein: CASSLPHASGQFF. In DNA form, the CDR3 reads TGTGCCAGCAGTCTACCCCACGCGAGTGGGCAGTTCTTC.

The chain combines TRBV12-5 with TRBJ2-7; no reliable D call. Trimming stripped 5 bases from V and 9 bases from J, with 20 bases between. Per germline, CDR1 LGHNT and CDR2 FRNRAP. The CDR3 loop spans 14 amino acids. CDR3 amino acids: CASGTTLVSRGQYF. In nucleotides, the CDR3 is TGTGCTAGTGGTACAACCTTAGTCTCACGCGGGCAGTACTTC. Drawing the rest from reference TRBV12-5 and TRBJ2-7, the complete variable domain is DARVTQTPRHKVTEMGQEVTMRCQPILGHNTVFWYRQTMMQGLELLAYFRNRAPLDDSGMPKDRFSAEMPDATLATLKIQPSEPRDSAVYFCASGTTLVSRGQYFGPGTRLTVT.

The rearrangement joins TRBV5-1 to TRBJ2-7, with TRBD1 as a possible D gene (6 bases). Germline V lookup: CDR1 SGHRS, CDR2 YFSETQ. The CDR3 is 15 residues long. Trimming shortened V by 5 bases and J by 3 bases, and 18 bases separated the two germline ends. In DNA form, the CDR3 reads TGCGCCAGCAGTATCCCTGGGGGCACCGTCTACGAGCAGTACTTC. It specifies CASSIPGGTVYEQYF.

Comment on this clonotype: This may be a read error, as it is one base from a much larger clone. The final CDR3 position lacks the conserved phenylalanine or tryptophan, pointing to a likely read error. This sequence joins TRBV7-8 and TRBJ1-2; D not resolved. The V and J ends lost 1 base and 9 bases respectively, with 15 bases between them. The CDR3 spans 14 residues. Germline-derived CDR1 and CDR2 are SGHVS and FQNEAQ. The CDR3 sequence: CASSLVLTDFSYTL. CDR3 bases: TGTGCCAGCAGCTTAGTTTTAACAGACTTTAGCTACACCTTA.

This clonotype showed up many times. The chain employs TRBV7-6 and TRBJ1-1, with D possibly matching TRBD1 (6 bases). Germline-derived CDR1 and CDR2 are SGHVS and FNYEAQ. With 4 bases removed from V and 6 bases from J, the gap between germline ends came to 24 bases. The CDR3 is 17 amino acids. CDR3 nucleotides: TGTGCCAGCAGCTCCTCAGGGGCTCTCCTATCGGGGCCTGAAGCTTTCTTT. It translates to CASSSSGALLSGPEAFF.

This clonotype was recorded many times. The chain recombines TRBV7-2 with TRBJ2-5; D is ambiguous. CDR1 is SGHTA, CDR2 FQGNSA, per germline. The CDR3 extends over 14 amino acids. The germline V and J ends were trimmed by 1 base and 7 bases, with 13 bases remaining between them. The CDR3 region has the DNA TGTGCCAGCAGCTTAGGGGGTTCGGATGGGACCCAGTACTTC. Residues: CASSLGGSDGTQYF.

The rearrangement uses TRBV7-8 and TRBJ1-2, with D hard to call. Germline assignment: CDR1 SGHVS and CDR2 FQNEAQ. The CDR3 length is 13 residues. With 2 bases removed from V and 4 bases from J, the gap between germline ends came to 8 bases. The CDR3 DNA reads as TGTGCCAGCAGCTTATATCTCACCTATGGCTACACCTTC. As protein: CASSLYLTYGYTF.

CDR3: CAISDSQGTYEQYF. DNA for the CDR3: TGTGCCATCAGTGATAGCCAGGGAACCTACGAGCAGTACTTC. This rearrangement joins TRBV10-3 to TRBJ2-7; the D gene is possibly TRBD1 (5 bases). The CDR3 runs 14 residues. With 3 bases removed from V and 2 bases from J, the gap between germline ends came to 11 bases. The germline CDR1 and CDR2 sequences are ENHRY and SYGVKD.

This clonotype has ten or more counts. The chain is built from TRBV6-4 and TRBJ1-1; D gene unclear. Trimming pared 3 bases from V and 5 bases from J, leaving 16 bases between. CDR1 is MRHNA and CDR2 is SNTAGT in the germline V gene. The CDR3 length is 15 residues. CDR3 in DNA: TGTGCCAGCAGTGATGGCCCGGGTAGTATTACTGAAGCTTTCTTT. Residues: CASSDGPGSITEAFF.